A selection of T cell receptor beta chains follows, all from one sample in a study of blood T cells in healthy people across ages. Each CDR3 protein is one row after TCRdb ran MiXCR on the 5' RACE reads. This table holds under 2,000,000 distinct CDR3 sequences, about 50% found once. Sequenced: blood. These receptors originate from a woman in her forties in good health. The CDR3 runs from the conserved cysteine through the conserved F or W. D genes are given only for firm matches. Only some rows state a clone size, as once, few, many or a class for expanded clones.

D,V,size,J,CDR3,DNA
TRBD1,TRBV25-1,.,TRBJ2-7,CASTGQVFYEQYF,TGTGCCAGCACTGGACAGGTGTTCTACGAGCAGTACTTC
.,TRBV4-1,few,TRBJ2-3,CASSHTQATDTQYF,TGCGCCAGCAGCCACACCCAGGCCACAGATACGCAGTATTTT
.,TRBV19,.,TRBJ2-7,CASSEKGGYEQYF,TGTGCCAGTAGTGAGAAGGGCGGGTACGAGCAGTACTTC
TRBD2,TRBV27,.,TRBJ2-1,CASRIVKGAGVTLDEQFF,TGTGCCAGCAGAATCGTGAAGGGAGCGGGGGTAACCTTGGATGAGCAGTTCTTC
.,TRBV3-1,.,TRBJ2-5,CASSQVGRGLQETQYF,TGTGCCAGCAGCCAAGTGGGGCGGGGCTTACAAGAGACCCAGTACTTC
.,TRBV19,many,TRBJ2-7,CASSIAGADEQYF,TGTGCCAGTAGTATAGCAGGGGCCGACGAGCAGTACTTC
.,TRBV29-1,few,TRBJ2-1,CSGRGQYNEQFF,TGCAGCGGGCGTGGACAGTACAATGAGCAGTTCTTC
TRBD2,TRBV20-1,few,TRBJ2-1,CSARGTSFNEQFF,TGCAGTGCTAGAGGGACTAGCTTCAATGAGCAGTTCTTC
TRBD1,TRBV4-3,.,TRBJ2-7,CASSQGNRGSDEQYF,TGCGCCAGCAGCCAAGGAAACAGGGGGAGTGACGAGCAGTACTTC
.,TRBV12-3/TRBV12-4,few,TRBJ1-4,CASSLKAGAGTNEKLFF,TGTGCCAGCAGTTTAAAGGCCGGAGCAGGGACTAATGAAAAACTGTTTTTT
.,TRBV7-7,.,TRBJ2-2,CASSTSRGGGELFF,TGTGCTAGCAGCACGAGCCGGGGAGGCGGGGAGCTGTTTTTT
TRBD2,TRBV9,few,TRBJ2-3,CASSVTLAGGTQYF,TGTGCCAGCAGCGTAACTTTAGCGGGGGGTACGCAGTATTTT
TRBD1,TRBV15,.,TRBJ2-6,CATSRQTGGLRGANVLTF,TGTGCCACCAGCAGACAGACAGGGGGCCTGCGTGGGGCCAACGTCCTGACTTTC
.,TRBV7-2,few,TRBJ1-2,CASSLEGVGRQPGGYTF,TGTGCCAGCAGCCTAGAGGGAGTCGGACGACAGCCTGGGGGCTACACCTTC
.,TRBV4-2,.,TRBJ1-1,CANSQVAGTYPNTEAFF,TGTGCCAACAGCCAAGTTGCTGGCACGTACCCCAACACTGAAGCTTTCTTT
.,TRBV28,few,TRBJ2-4,CASSLSAGLVAKNIQYF,TGTGCCAGCAGTTTATCGGCGGGCCTGGTAGCCAAAAACATTCAGTACTTC
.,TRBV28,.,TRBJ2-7,CASASGTYEQYF,TGTGCCAGCGCCTCAGGGACCTACGAGCAGTACTTC
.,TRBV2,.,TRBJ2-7,CASSEEAPWEVRTYEQYF,TGTGCCAGCAGTGAAGAGGCCCCTTGGGAGGTTCGCACCTACGAGCAGTACTTC
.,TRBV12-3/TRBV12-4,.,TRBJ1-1,CASSYDGGRNTEAFF,TGTGCCAGCAGTTATGATGGGGGGCGTAACACTGAAGCTTTCTTT
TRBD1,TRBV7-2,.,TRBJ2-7,CASSPTPDRGFYEQYF,TGTGCCAGCAGCCCGACCCCCGACAGGGGATTCTACGAGCAGTACTTC
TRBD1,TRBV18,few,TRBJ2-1,CASSTTGTGGYNEQFF,TGTGCCAGCTCAACGACCGGGACAGGGGGCTACAATGAGCAGTTCTTC
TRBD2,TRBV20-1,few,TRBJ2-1,CSASRTSGAYNEQFF,TGCAGTGCTAGTAGGACTAGCGGGGCCTACAATGAGCAGTTCTTC
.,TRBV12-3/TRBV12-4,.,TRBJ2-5,CASTFLVNEQYF,TGTGCCAGCACCTTCCTGGTCAATGAGCAGTACTTC
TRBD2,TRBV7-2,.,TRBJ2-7,CASSLVSSGAPYEQYF,TGTGCCAGCAGCTTAGTATCCAGCGGGGCCCCCTACGAGCAGTACTTC
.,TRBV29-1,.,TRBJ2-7,CSAEPGPRGAQYF,TGCAGCGCAGAACCCGGGCCTCGGGGGGCCCAGTACTTC
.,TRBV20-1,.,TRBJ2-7,CSAREGAGIAIYEQYF,TGCAGTGCTAGAGAAGGCGCGGGGATTGCTATCTACGAGCAGTACTTC
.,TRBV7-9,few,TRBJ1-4,CASSLNLEKLFF,TGTGCCAGCAGCTTAAATCTTGAAAAACTGTTTTTT
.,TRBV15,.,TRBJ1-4,CATSTWGTNEKLFF,TGTGCCACCAGCACCTGGGGGACTAATGAAAAACTGTTTTTT
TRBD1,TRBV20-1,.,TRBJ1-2,CSARETGVTAYTF,TGCAGTGCTAGAGAAACAGGGGTTACAGCCTACACCTTC
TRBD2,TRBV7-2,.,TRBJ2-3,CASSLLGTSGEKDTQYF,TGTGCCAGCAGCCTACTCGGGACTAGCGGGGAAAAAGATACGCAGTATTTT
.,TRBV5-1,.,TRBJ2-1,CASSWEWAGRLEQFF,TGCGCCAGCAGCTGGGAGTGGGCTGGAAGGCTTGAGCAGTTCTTC
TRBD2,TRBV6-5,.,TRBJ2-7,CASSYSTGTKFYEQYF,TGTGCCAGCAGTTACTCCACCGGGACTAAATTCTACGAGCAGTACTTC